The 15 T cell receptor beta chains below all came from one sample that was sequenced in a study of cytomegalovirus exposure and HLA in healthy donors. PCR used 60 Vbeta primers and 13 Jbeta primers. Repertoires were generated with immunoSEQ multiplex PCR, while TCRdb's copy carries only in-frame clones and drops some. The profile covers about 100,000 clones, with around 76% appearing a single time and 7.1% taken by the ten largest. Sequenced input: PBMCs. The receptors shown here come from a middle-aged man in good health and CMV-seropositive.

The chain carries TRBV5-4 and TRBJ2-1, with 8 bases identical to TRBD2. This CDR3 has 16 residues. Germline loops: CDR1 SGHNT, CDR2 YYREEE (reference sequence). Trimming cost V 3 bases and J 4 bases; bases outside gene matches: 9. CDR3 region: CASSSPDSGIYNEQFF. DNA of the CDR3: TGTGCCAGCAGCTCCCCGGATAGCGGGATATACAATGAGCAGTTCTTC.

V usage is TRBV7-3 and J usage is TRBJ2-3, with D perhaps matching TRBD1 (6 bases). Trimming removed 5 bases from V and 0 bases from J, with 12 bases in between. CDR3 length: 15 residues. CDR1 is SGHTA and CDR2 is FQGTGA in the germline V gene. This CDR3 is CASSLQGWSTDTQYF. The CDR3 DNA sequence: TGTGCCAGCAGCCTACAGGGTTGGAGCACAGATACGCAGTATTTT.

CDR3 DNA sequence: TGCGCCAGCAGCCAAGACCCCTCGCGGGCCTACGAGCAGTACTTC. Protein sequence: CASSQDPSRAYEQYF. The chain is built from TRBV4-1 and TRBJ2-7; D may be TRBD2 (5 bases). V shed 0 bases and J shed 2 bases, with 11 bases lying between them. The germline gives CDR1 MGHRA, CDR2 YSYEKL. The CDR3 loop spans 15 amino acids.

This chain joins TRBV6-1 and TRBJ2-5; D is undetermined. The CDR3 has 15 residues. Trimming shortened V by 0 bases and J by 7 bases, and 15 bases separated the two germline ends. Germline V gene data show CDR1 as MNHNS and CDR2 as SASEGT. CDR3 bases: TGTGCCAGCAGTGAAGCGCATCAGGTCGTTGCGACCCAGTACTTC. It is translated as CASSEAHQVVATQYF.

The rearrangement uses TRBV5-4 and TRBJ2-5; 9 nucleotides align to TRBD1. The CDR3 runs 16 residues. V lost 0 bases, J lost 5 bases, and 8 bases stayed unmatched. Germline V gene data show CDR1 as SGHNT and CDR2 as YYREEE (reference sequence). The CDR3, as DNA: TGTGCCAGCAGCTTGGGGGGGACAGGGCGGTTGGAGACCCAGTACTTC. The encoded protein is CASSLGGTGRLETQYF.

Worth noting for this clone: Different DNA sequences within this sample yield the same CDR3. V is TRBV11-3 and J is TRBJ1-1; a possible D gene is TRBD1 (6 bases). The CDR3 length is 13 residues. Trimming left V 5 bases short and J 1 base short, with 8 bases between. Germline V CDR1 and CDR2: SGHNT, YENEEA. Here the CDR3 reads CASSPRGNTEAFF. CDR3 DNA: TGTGCCAGCAGCCCCAGGGGGAACACTGAAGCTTTCTTT.

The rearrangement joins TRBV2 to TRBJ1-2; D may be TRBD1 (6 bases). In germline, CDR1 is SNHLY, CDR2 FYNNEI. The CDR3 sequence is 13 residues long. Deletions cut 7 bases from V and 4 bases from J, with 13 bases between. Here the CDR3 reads CASTGDKGYGYTF. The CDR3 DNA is TGTGCCAGCACAGGGGATAAAGGCTATGGCTACACCTTC.

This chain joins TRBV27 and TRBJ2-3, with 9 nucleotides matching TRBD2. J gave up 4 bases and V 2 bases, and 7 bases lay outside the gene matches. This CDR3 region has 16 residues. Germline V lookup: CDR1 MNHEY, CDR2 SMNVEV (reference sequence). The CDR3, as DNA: TGTGCCAGCAGTTTAAGAGGGACTAGCAGGGCAGATACGCAGTATTTT. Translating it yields CASSLRGTSRADTQYF.

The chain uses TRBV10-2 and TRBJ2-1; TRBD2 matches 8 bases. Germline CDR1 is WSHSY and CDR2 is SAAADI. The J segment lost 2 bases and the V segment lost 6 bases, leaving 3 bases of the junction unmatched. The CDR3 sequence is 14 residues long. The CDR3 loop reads CASSSSGPYNEQFF. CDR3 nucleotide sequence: TGCGCCAGCAGCTCTAGCGGGCCCTACAATGAGCAGTTCTTC.

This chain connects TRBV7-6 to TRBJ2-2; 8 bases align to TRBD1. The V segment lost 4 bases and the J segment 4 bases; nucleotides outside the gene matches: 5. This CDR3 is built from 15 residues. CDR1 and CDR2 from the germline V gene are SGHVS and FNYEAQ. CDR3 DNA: TGTGCCAGCAGCTCTAGGACAGGGATCACCGGGGAGCTGTTTTTT. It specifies CASSSRTGITGELFF.

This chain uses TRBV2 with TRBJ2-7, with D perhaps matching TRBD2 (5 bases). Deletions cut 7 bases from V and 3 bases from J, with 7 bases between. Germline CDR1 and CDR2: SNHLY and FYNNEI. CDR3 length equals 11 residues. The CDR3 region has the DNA TGTGCCAGCATAGGAGGCTACGAGCAGTACTTC. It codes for CASIGGYEQYF. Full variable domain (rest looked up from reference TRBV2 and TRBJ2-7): EPEVTQTPSHQVTQMGQEVILRCVPISNHLYFYWYRQILGQKVEFLVSFYNNEISEKSEIFDDQFSVERPDGSNFTLKIRSTKLEDSAMYFCASIGGYEQYFGPGTRLTVT.

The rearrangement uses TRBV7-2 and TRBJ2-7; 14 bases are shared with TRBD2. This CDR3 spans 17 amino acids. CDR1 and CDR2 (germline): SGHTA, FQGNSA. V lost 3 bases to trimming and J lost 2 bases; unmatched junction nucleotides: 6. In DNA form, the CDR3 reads TGTGCCAGCAGCTTTCGGACTAGCGGGGGGTTTACCTACGAGCAGTACTTC. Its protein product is CASSFRTSGGFTYEQYF.

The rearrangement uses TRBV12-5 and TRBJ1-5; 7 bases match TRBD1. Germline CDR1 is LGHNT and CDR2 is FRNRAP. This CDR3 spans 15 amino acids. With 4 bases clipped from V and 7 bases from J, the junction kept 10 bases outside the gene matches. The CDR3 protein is CASGSYEQGPQPQHF. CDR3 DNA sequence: TGTGCTAGTGGTTCCTACGAACAGGGGCCCCAGCCCCAGCATTTT.

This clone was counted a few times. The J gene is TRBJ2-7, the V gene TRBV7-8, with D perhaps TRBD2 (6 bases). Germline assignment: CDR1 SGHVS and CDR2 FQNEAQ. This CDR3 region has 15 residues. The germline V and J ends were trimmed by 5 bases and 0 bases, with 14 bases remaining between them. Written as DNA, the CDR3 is TGTGCCAGCAGCCAAGACTGGGACTCCTCCTACGAGCAGTACTTC. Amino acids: CASSQDWDSSYEQYF.

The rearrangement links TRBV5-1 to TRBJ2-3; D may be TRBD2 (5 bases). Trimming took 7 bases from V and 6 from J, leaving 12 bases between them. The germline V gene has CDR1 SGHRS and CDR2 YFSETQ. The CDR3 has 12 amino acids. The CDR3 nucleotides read TGCGCCAGCGGCCTCACGGGGGATACGCAGTATTTT. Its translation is CASGLTGDTQYF.